This T cell receptor beta chain was profiled in a study of T cell responses to AZD1222 COVID-19 vaccine. With regard to this clone: Its target is not known.

Sequencing used immunoSEQ multiplex PCR; TCRdb keeps in-frame clones, though not all of them. The data contain about 140,000 clones, roughly nine tenths of them singletons. The CDR3 contains 15 residues. The ends were cut back, 1 base at V and 8 bases at J, with 17 bases in the middle. In germline, CDR1 is GTSNPN, CDR2 SVGIG (reference sequence). Study observations and caveats: In the spike-specific TCR repertoire, nearly half reportedly target unmutated variant regions. Increased Spike-specific TCR breadth and depth were observed after two AZD1222 doses. Baseline testing showed seropositivity in only six AZD1222 recipients. There were repertoire samples only from the period after the peak T cell response.

The chain links TRBV30 to TRBJ1-4, with D possibly matching TRBD1 (5 bases). The receptor was derived from an adult in good health. The specimen was peripheral blood, collected on day 0 of AZD1222 vaccination. The CDR3 DNA sequence: TGTGCCTGGAGTGAGCAGGGTTTATTAGGGGAAAAACTGTTTTTT. Its translation is CAWSEQGLLGEKLFF.